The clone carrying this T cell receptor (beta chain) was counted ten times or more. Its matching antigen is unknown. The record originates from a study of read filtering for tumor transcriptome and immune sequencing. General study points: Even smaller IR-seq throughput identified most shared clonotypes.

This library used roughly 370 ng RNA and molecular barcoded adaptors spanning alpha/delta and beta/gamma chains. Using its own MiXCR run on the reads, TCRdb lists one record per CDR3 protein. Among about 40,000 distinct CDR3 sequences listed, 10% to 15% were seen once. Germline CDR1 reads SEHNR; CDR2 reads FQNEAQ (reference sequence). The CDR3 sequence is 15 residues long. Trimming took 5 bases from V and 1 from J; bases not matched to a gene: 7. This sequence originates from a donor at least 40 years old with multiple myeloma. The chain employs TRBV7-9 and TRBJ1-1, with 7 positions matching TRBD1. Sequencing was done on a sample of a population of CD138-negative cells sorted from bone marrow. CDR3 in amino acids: CASSPAGQRNTEAFF. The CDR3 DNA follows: TGTGCCAGCAGCCCCGCGGGACAGAGGAACACTGAAGCTTTCTTT.